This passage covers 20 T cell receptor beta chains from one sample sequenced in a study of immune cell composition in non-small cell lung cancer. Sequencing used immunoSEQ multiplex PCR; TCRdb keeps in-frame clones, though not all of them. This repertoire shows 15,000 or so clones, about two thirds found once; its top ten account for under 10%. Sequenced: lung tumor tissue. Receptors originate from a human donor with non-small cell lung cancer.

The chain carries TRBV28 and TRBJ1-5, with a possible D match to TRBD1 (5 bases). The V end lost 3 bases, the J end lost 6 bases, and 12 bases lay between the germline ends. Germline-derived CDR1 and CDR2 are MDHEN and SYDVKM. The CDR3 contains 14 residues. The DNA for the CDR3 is TGTGCCAGCAGTTTCGGGGGGTTGAGTCAGCCCCAGCATTTT. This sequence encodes CASSFGGLSQPQHF.

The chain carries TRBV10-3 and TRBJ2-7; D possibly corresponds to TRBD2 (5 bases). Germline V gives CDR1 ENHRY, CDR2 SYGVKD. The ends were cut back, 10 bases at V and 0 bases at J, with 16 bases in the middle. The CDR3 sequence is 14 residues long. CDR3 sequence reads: CATAAGLSSYEQYF. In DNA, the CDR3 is TGTGCCACCGCCGCAGGACTGAGCTCCTACGAGCAGTACTTC.

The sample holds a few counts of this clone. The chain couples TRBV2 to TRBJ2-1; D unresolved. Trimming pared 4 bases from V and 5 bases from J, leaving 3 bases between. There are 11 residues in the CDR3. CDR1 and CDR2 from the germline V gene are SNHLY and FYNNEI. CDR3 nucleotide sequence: TGTGCCAGCAGTGCTCACAATGAGCAGTTCTTC. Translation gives CASSAHNEQFF.

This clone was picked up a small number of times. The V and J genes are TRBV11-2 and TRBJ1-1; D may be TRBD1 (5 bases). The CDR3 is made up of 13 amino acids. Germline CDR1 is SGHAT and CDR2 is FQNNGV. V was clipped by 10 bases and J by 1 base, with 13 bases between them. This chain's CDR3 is CATDRQRNTEAFF. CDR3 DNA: TGTGCCACCGACCGACAGCGGAACACTGAAGCTTTCTTT.

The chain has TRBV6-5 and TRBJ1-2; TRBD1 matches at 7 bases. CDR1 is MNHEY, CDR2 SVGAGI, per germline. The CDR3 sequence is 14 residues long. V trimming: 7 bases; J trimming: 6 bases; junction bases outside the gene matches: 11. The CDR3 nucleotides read TGTGCCAGCACCCCCCTGGTAGGGGGCCATGGCTACACCTTC. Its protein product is CASTPLVGGHGYTF.

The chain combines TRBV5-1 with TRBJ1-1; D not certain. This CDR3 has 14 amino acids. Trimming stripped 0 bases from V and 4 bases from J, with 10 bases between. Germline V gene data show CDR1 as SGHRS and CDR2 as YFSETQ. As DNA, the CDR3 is TGCGCCAGCAGCTTGGGGAGCGGGAGCACTGAAGCTTTCTTT. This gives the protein CASSLGSGSTEAFF.

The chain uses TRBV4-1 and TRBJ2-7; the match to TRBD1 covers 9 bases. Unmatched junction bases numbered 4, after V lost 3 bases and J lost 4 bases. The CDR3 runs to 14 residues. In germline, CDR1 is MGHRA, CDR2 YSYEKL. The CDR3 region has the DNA TGCGCCAGCAGCCACCGGACAGGGGAATACGAGCAGTACTTC. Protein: CASSHRTGEYEQYF.

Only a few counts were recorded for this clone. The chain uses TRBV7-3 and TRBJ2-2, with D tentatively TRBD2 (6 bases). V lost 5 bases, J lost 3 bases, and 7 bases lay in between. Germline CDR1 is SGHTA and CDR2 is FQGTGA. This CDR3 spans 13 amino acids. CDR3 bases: TGTGCCAGCAGCCGGGACTACACCGGGGAGCTGTTTTTT. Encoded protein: CASSRDYTGELFF.

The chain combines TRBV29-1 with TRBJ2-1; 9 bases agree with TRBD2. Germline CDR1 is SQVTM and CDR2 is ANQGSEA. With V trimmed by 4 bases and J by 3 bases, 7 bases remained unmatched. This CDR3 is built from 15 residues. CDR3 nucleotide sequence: TGCAGCGTTGCTGGAGCGGGGGGACTCTACAATGAGCAGTTCTTC. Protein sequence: CSVAGAGGLYNEQFF.

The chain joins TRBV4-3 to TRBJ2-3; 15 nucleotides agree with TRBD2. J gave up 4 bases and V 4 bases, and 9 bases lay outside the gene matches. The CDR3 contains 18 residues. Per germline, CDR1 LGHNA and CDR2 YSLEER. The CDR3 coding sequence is TGCGCCAGCAGCCCTGGTCGGACTAGCGGGGGGGCCCCAGATACGCAGTATTTT. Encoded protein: CASSPGRTSGGAPDTQYF.

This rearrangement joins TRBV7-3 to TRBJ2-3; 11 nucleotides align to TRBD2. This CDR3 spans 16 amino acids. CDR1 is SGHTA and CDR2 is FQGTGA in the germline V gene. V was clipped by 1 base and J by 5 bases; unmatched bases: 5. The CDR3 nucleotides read TGTGCCAGCAGCTTAAATAGCGGGGGGGCGCAAGATACGCAGTATTTT. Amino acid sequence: CASSLNSGGAQDTQYF.

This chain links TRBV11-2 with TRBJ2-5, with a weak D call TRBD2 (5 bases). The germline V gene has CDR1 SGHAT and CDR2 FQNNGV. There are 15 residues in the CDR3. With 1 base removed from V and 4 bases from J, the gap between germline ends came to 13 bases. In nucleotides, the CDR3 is TGTGCCAGCAGCTTAGGGCTAGCCACCCGAGAGACCCAGTACTTC. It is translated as CASSLGLATRETQYF.

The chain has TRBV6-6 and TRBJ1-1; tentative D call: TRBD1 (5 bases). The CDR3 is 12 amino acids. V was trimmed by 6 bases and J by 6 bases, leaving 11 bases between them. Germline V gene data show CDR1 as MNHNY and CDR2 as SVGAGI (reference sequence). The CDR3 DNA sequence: TGTGCCAGCAGCCGATGGGGGGCTGAAGCTTTCTTT. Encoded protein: CASSRWGAEAFF.

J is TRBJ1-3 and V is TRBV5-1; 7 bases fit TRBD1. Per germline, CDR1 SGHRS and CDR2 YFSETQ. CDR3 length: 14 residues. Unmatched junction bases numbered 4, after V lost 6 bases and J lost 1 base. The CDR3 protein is CASTPGGSGNTIYF. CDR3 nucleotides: TGCGCCAGCACCCCAGGGGGATCTGGAAACACCATATATTTT.

CDR3 loop: CASSEEWTDYGYTF. In DNA form, the CDR3 reads TGTGCCAGCTCCGAGGAGTGGACAGACTATGGCTACACCTTC. The genes are TRBV2 and TRBJ1-2, with D possibly matching TRBD1 (6 bases). The CDR3 runs to 14 residues. Trimming removed 8 bases at V and 3 bases at J, with 16 bases between. Per germline, CDR1 SNHLY and CDR2 FYNNEI. The full variable domain, with the rest looked up from reference TRBV2 and TRBJ1-2, is EPEVTQTPSHQVTQMGQEVILRCVPISNHLYFYWYRQILGQKVEFLVSFYNNEISEKSEIFDDQFSVERPDGSNFTLKIRSTKLEDSAMYFCASSEEWTDYGYTFGSGTRLTVV.

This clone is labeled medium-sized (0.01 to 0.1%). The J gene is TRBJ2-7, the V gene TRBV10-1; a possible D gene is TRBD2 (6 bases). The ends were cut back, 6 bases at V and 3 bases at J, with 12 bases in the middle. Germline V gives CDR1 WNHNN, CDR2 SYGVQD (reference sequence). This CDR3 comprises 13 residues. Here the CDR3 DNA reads TGCGCCAGCAGCCGGGACTCCCTCTACGAGCAGTACTTC. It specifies CASSRDSLYEQYF.

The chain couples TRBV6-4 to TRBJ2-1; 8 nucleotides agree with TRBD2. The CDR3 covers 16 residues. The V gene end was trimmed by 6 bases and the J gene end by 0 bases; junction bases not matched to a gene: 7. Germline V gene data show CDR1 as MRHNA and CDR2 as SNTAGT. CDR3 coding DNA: TGTGCCAGCAGACAAGAGCGGGGGAGCTCCTACAATGAGCAGTTCTTC. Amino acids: CASRQERGSSYNEQFF.

Here the CDR3 reads CASSMIEAESFYSGANVLTF. CDR3 in DNA: TGTGCCAGTAGTATGATTGAGGCAGAGAGCTTCTACTCTGGGGCCAACGTCCTGACTTTC. This chain joins TRBV19 and TRBJ2-6; no reliable D call. There are 20 residues in the CDR3. V dropped 3 bases and J dropped 0 bases, with 21 bases sitting between them. Germline CDR1 LNHDA, CDR2 SQIVND (reference sequence).

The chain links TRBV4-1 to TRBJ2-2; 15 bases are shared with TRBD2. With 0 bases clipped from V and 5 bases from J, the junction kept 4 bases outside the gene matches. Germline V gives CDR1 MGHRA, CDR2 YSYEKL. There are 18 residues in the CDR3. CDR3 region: CASSQDRGLAGGTGELFF. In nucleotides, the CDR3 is TGCGCCAGCAGCCAAGATCGGGGACTAGCGGGGGGAACCGGGGAGCTGTTTTTT.

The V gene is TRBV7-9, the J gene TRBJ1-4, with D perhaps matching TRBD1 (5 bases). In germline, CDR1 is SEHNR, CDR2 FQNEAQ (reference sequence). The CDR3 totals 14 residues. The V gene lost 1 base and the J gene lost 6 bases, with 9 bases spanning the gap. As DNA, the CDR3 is TGTGCCAGCAGCTTAGGTCAGGGTTATGAAAAACTGTTTTTT. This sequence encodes CASSLGQGYEKLFF.